This T cell receptor beta chain was captured in a study of cytomegalovirus exposure and HLA in healthy donors. Use of 60 Vbeta and 13 Jbeta primers characterized the PCR. Clones were read by immunoSEQ multiplex PCR, and TCRdb kept only the in-frame ones, dropping some. The sample holds over 100,000 clones, approximately 80% seen once. General observations from the study: The likely origin of a cluster of highly shared sequence variants was a sequencing artifact.

All donors participated as healthy donors of bone marrow. Concerning this clone: The target antigen is unknown. A read error may produce the germline difference seen at one junction end.

In germline, CDR1 is LNHDA, CDR2 SQIVND (reference sequence). The CDR3 totals 12 residues. The chain joins TRBV19 to TRBJ2-1, with a tentative D call TRBD1 (5 bases). The clonotype was recovered from a young woman in good health and CMV-seropositive. The sequenced sample consisted of PBMCs. CDR3 in DNA: TGTGCCAGTAGAACTCAGGGCTATGAGCGGTTCTTC. Translation: CASRTQGYERFF.